The source of this T cell receptor (beta chain) is a study of blood T cells in healthy people across ages. General study findings and limits: Roughly linearly, TCR beta diversity per million T cells fell as age increased.

CDR3 length: 15 residues. CDR1 and CDR2 (germline): LGHNA, YSLEER. Trimming took 0 bases from V and 6 from J, leaving 12 bases between them. Each of the donors had 9 to 10 milliliters of peripheral blood drawn into EDTA-treated Vacutainer tubes. For the second PCR, which ran for about 6 to 11 cycles, a sample-barcoded 5' primer and a J-beta primer mix were used. TCRdb fed the 5' RACE reads into MiXCR, producing one record per CDR3 protein. The sample includes hundreds of thousands of distinct CDR3 sequences, 40% to 50% of them seen just once. Turning to this clonotype: What it binds is not known.

The rearrangement links TRBV4-3 to TRBJ1-5; D ambiguous. The TCR was taken from a man aged 80 or over in good health. The specimen was blood. CDR3 loop: CASSQDFGLGQPQHF. CDR3 nucleotides: TGCGCCAGCAGCCAAGATTTCGGGCTGGGTCAGCCCCAGCATTTT.